This T cell receptor (beta chain) is drawn from a study of blood T cell repertoires in COVID-19. Looking at the study overall: Some COVID-19 samples were acute and others convalescent; all came from the United States, Italy and Spain. Nucleic acid was either cDNA or gDNA, and it came from T cells, B-cell-depleted T cells, or PBMCs.

CDR3 length equals 14 residues. The germline V gene has CDR1 LGHDT and CDR2 YNNKEL (reference sequence). The germline V and J ends were trimmed by 6 bases and 0 bases, with 9 bases remaining between them. In the original analysis: For nucleated cells, counts were estimated from reference gene primer amplification. Repertoires were generated with immunoSEQ multiplex PCR, while TCRdb's copy carries only in-frame clones and drops some. From that table come the V and J calls and clone size; the DNA was used to work out D and trimming. The sample holds roughly 80,000 clones, over 65% seen once. The chain uses TRBV3-1 (or the pseudogene TRBV3-2) and TRBJ1-3, with unresolved D. Material for sequencing was peripheral blood. The source is a woman between 70 and 85 years old with acute or convalescent COVID-19. CDR3 nucleotide sequence: TGTGCCAGCAGAAAAACCGGCTCTGGAAACACCATATATTTT. This sequence encodes CASRKTGSGNTIYF.